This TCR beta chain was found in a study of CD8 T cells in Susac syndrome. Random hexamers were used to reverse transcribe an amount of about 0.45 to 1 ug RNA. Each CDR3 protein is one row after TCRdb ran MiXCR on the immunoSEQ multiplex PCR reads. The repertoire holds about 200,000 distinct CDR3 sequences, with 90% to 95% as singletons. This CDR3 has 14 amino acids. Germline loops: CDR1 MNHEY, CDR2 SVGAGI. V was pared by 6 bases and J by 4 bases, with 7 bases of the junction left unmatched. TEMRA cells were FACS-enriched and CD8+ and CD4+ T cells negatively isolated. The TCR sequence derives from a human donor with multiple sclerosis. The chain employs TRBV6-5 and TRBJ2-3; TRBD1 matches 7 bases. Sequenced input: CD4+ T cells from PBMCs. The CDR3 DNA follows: TGTGCCAGCAGCGACAGGGATGGCGCAGATACGCAGTATTTT. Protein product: CASSDRDGADTQYF.